This T cell receptor (beta chain) is from a study of T cells in narcolepsy. A remark on this clone: No antigen is known for it.

Profiled with immunoSEQ multiplex PCR; TCRdb holds only in-frame clones, not every one. The sample lists about 30,000 clones; roughly 77% were seen once. Study conclusions and caveats: HCRT-specific and TRIB2-specific autoreactive clonotypes appeared among same-patient CSF and blood CD4+ clonotypes. Some memory CD4+ repertoires had no autoreactive clone sequences. Healthy controls reportedly lacked the autoreactive clonotypes serially found in patients' blood.

The sequencing sample was made of CD45RA- memory CD4+ T cells from PBMCs. This TCR was recovered from a human donor with narcolepsy.

For the CDR3, the DNA is TGCGCCAGCCAGCGGGGCTCGGGTGATACGCAGTATTTT. Translation: CASQRGSGDTQYF. This rearrangement joins TRBV10-1 to TRBJ2-3; 7 nucleotides align to TRBD2. CDR1 and CDR2 from the germline V gene are WNHNN and SYGVQD (reference sequence). Unmatched junction bases numbered 8, after V lost 8 bases and J lost 6 bases. The CDR3 length is 13 residues.